The next 29 T cell receptor beta chains were all read from a single sample in a study of blood T cells in healthy people across ages. The second PCR ran about 6 to 11 cycles with a sample-barcoded 5' primer and J-beta primers. TCRdb itself ran the 5' RACE reads through MiXCR, one entry per CDR3 protein. The data show hundreds of thousands of distinct CDR3 sequences, roughly 25% seen once. These data are also associated with another study on T cells of mothers and their children.

What was sequenced was blood. The receptors here all came from a boy aged 5-17 years in good health.

The V gene is TRBV20-1, the J gene TRBJ2-7, with 7 bases matching TRBD1. Germline V gene sequence: CDR1 DFQATT, CDR2 SNEGSKA (reference sequence). Unmatched junction bases numbered 6, after V lost 3 bases and J lost 4 bases. The CDR3 sequence is 13 residues long. The CDR3 nucleotides read TGCAGTGCTAGTAAATCGACAGGGTACGAGCAGTACTTC. Translated, it gives CSASKSTGYEQYF.

This clonotype was recorded a few times. V gene TRBV28 combines with J gene TRBJ2-1; 8 nucleotides agree with TRBD2. The DNA end is more similar to TRBJ2-5, so the J call may be wrong. The CDR3 is 14 amino acids. The germline V gene encodes CDR1 MDHEN and CDR2 SYDVKM. The chain's CDR3 is CASSSLAVQETQYF. The CDR3 DNA sequence: TGTGCCAGCAGCTCACTAGCGGTCCAAGAGACCCAGTACTTC.

There are a few counts of this clonotype. The rearrangement joins TRBV5-5 to TRBJ2-7; D not resolved. This CDR3 region has 13 residues. The V gene's germline CDR1 is SGHKS and CDR2 YYEKEE (reference sequence). Trimming pared 0 bases from V and 3 bases from J, leaving 7 bases between. CDR3 loop: CASSLGRYYEQYF. The CDR3 nucleotides read TGTGCCAGCAGCTTGGGCCGATACTACGAGCAGTACTTC. Complete variable domain (other parts from reference TRBV5-5 and TRBJ2-7): DAGVTQSPTHLIKTRGQQVTLRCSPISGHKSVSWYQQVLGQGPQFIFQYYEKEERGRGNFPDRFSARQFPNYSSELNVNALLLGDSALYLCASSLGRYYEQYFGPGTRLTVT.

The V call is TRBV27, the J call TRBJ2-5, with 8 bases that match TRBD2. The V gene's germline CDR1 is MNHEY and CDR2 SMNVEV (reference sequence). Trimming cost V 4 bases and J 4 bases; bases outside gene matches: 17. This CDR3 has 18 amino acids. Here the CDR3 DNA reads TGTGCCAGCAGTTCCGGACCGGGCGGGGGGTCTTCTGGAGAGACCCAGTACTTC. It translates to CASSSGPGGGSSGETQYF.

The chain's CDR3 is CASSGVWGDNTDTQYF. CDR3 bases: TGTGCCAGCAGCGGAGTATGGGGGGATAACACAGATACGCAGTATTTT. The V call is TRBV7-2, the J call TRBJ2-3; weak D call: TRBD2 (6 bases). Germline CDR1 is SGHTA and CDR2 is FQGNSA. The V and J ends lost 5 bases and 2 bases respectively, with 17 bases between them. The CDR3 has 16 amino acids.

This clonotype was detected only a few times. This chain joins TRBV20-1 and TRBJ2-1, with D possibly being TRBD2 (7 bases). This CDR3 contains 16 residues. CDR1 and CDR2 (germline): DFQATT, SNEGSKA (reference sequence). Trimming left V 8 bases short and J 5 bases short, with 25 bases between. The CDR3 DNA is TGCAGTCCCTCCCTGGCGGGGGCTCCCCTTCACAATGAGCAGTTCTTC. Translated: CSPSLAGAPLHNEQFF.

This clonotype was detected a few times. V and J are TRBV2 and TRBJ1-4, with D tentatively TRBD1 (5 bases). The V gene's germline CDR1 is SNHLY and CDR2 FYNNEI. This CDR3 is built from 13 residues. Deletions cut 7 bases from V and 7 bases from J, with 13 bases between. The CDR3 nucleotides are TGTGCCAGCAATGTGGGGGGATCTGAAAAACTGTTTTTT. Its protein is CASNVGGSEKLFF.

This clonotype turned up a few times. V and J are TRBV20-1 and TRBJ2-2, with D unclear. Germline V gives CDR1 DFQATT, CDR2 SNEGSKA (reference sequence). V lost 1 base and J lost 1, with 7 bases in between. CDR3 length: 14 residues. The CDR3 region is CSARVWGNTGELFF. In nucleotides, the CDR3 is TGCAGTGCTAGAGTGTGGGGGAACACCGGGGAGCTGTTTTTT.

This sequence joins TRBV27 and TRBJ1-2, with no clear D. The CDR3 is made up of 13 amino acids. Per germline, CDR1 MNHEY and CDR2 SMNVEV (reference sequence). V was cut by 5 bases and J by 4 bases, with 11 bases left in between. This chain's CDR3 is CASSPRAAYGYTF. Written as DNA, the CDR3 is TGTGCCAGCAGTCCGAGGGCAGCCTATGGCTACACCTTC.

The rearrangement joins TRBV6-2 or TRBV6-3 to TRBJ1-5, with unresolved D. Germline V gene sequence: CDR1 MNHEY, CDR2 SVGEGT. V was trimmed by 1 base and J by 1 base, leaving 14 bases between them. There are 17 residues in the CDR3. The CDR3 protein is CASSYFGDSSSNQPQHF. In DNA, the CDR3 is TGTGCCAGCAGTTACTTCGGGGATTCTTCGAGCAATCAGCCCCAGCATTTT.

This clonotype was counted between two and nine times. The V gene is TRBV6-2 or TRBV6-3, the J gene TRBJ1-1; TRBD1 agrees at 8 bases. CDR3 length: 15 residues. J was trimmed by 0 bases and V by 7 bases; bases with no gene match: 7. The germline V gene has CDR1 MNHEY and CDR2 SVGEGT. In DNA, the CDR3 is TGTGCCAGCAACTTCAGGGGGCTCGTGAACACTGAAGCTTTCTTT. Residues: CASNFRGLVNTEAFF.

The chain has TRBV20-1 and TRBJ2-7; 9 bases match TRBD1. Germline assignment: CDR1 DFQATT and CDR2 SNEGSKA (reference sequence). The V gene end was trimmed by 2 bases and the J gene end by 0 bases; junction bases not matched to a gene: 5. The CDR3 totals 15 residues. In DNA, the CDR3 is TGCAGTGCTAGACCCGGGACAGGGAGCTCCTACGAGCAGTACTTC. Its protein product is CSARPGTGSSYEQYF.

The J gene is TRBJ2-2, the V gene TRBV4-1; no clear D gene. V was pared by 3 bases and J by 7 bases, with 6 bases between. Germline assignment: CDR1 MGHRA and CDR2 YSYEKL. CDR3 length: 12 residues. The CDR3 bases are TGCGCCAGCAGCCAGATATTCGGGGAGCTGTTTTTT. Protein product: CASSQIFGELFF.

This clonotype was seen a handful of times. This rearrangement joins TRBV5-1 to TRBJ2-1; TRBD1 agrees at 9 bases. Germline CDR1 and CDR2: SGHRS and YFSETQ. The CDR3 is 16 amino acids. The V gene end was trimmed by 4 bases and the J gene end by 5 bases; junction bases not matched to a gene: 10. The CDR3 DNA is TGCGCCAGCAGCGCAGGCCGGGACAGGGTCAACAATGAGCAGTTCTTC. Residues: CASSAGRDRVNNEQFF.

This clonotype showed up just a few times. The genes are TRBV7-9 and TRBJ2-5; D remains unclear. Germline V gene lookup returns CDR1 SEHNR and CDR2 FQNEAQ (reference sequence). V was cut by 2 bases and J by 0 bases, with 10 bases left in between. The CDR3 contains 15 residues. The CDR3 reads CASSLNRPYQETQYF. The CDR3 DNA is TGTGCCAGCAGCTTAAATCGCCCTTACCAAGAGACCCAGTACTTC.

The chain couples TRBV20-1 to TRBJ2-3; 9 bases map to TRBD2. The CDR3 contains 17 residues. Unmatched junction bases numbered 19, after V lost 5 bases and J lost 7 bases. Germline V gives CDR1 DFQATT, CDR2 SNEGSKA (reference sequence). CDR3 protein: CSARPPSGEGGLNTQYF. The CDR3, as DNA: TGCAGTGCTCGCCCGCCTAGCGGGGAAGGGGGCTTGAATACGCAGTATTTT.

This clonotype was seen once. The rearrangement links TRBV6-5 to TRBJ1-2; 8 bases are a match to TRBD1. J lost 7 bases, V lost 5 bases, and 12 bases had no gene match. The germline gives CDR1 MNHEY, CDR2 SVGAGI. CDR3 length equals 15 residues. In DNA, the CDR3 is TGTGCCAGCAGTCCCCGAGCAGGGGGCTCGAGTGGCTACACCTTC. Its protein product is CASSPRAGGSSGYTF.

This chain uses TRBV12-3 or TRBV12-4 with TRBJ2-3; TRBD1 matches at 8 bases. V gave up 5 bases and J gave up 2 bases; unmatched junction bases: 9. The CDR3 spans 16 residues. CDR3 residues: CASSPRQGKDTDTQYF. DNA for the CDR3: TGTGCCAGCAGTCCCCGACAGGGGAAGGACACAGATACGCAGTATTTT.

This clonotype was observed a handful of times. A read error may produce the germline difference seen at one junction end. This chain connects TRBV6-1 to TRBJ1-4, with 8 bases that match TRBD1. In germline, CDR1 is MNHNS, CDR2 SASEGT. The CDR3 contains 19 residues. The CDR3 protein is CVSSEVAGGSQRTNEKLFF. The DNA for the CDR3 is TGTGTCAGCAGTGAAGTGGCAGGGGGCTCCCAGAGGACTAATGAAAAACTGTTTTTT.

The rearrangement uses TRBV18 and TRBJ2-1; TRBD2 matches 11 bases. The V gene end was trimmed by 3 bases and the J gene end by 5 bases; junction bases not matched to a gene: 3. Per the germline V gene, CDR1 is KGHSH and CDR2 is LQKENI. The CDR3 extends over 15 amino acids. The CDR3 spells CASSPVAGGHNEQFF. The CDR3, as DNA: TGTGCCAGCTCACCGGTAGCGGGGGGGCACAATGAGCAGTTCTTC.

The chain combines TRBV11-2 with TRBJ1-1; D ambiguous. Germline V gene sequence: CDR1 SGHAT, CDR2 FQNNGV. V gave up 0 bases and J gave up 11 bases, with 13 bases separating them. CDR3 size: 13 residues. CDR3 sequence reads: CASSLEPHGWAFF. The CDR3, as DNA: TGTGCCAGCAGCTTAGAGCCCCACGGCTGGGCTTTCTTT.

This clonotype was observed a handful of times. The V and J genes are TRBV11-2 and TRBJ2-1; D might be TRBD2 (7 bases). CDR1 SGHAT and CDR2 FQNNGV come from the germline V gene. The CDR3 runs 15 residues. Trimming removed 5 bases from V and 4 bases from J, with 15 bases in between. The CDR3 reads CASSPLRGPYNEQFF. The CDR3 nucleotides read TGTGCCAGCAGCCCCCTGCGGGGGCCTTACAATGAGCAGTTCTTC.

This clonotype was seen only once. The chain combines TRBV5-5 with TRBJ2-2, with D hard to call. CDR1 SGHKS and CDR2 YYEKEE come from the germline V gene (reference sequence). The V end was cut by 6 bases, the J end by 7 bases, with 22 bases between. This CDR3 region has 16 residues. The CDR3 protein is CASTVIRSPRGGELFF. The CDR3 coding sequence is TGTGCCAGCACCGTTATCCGATCTCCAAGAGGCGGGGAGCTGTTTTTT.

The V gene is TRBV12-3 or TRBV12-4, the J gene TRBJ2-5; tentatively, D is TRBD1 (5 bases). The ends were cut back, 6 bases at V and 5 bases at J, with 13 bases in the middle. The CDR3 length is 13 residues. CDR3 sequence reads: CASRVAAGETQYF. DNA for the CDR3: TGTGCCAGCAGAGTTGCCGCAGGGGAGACCCAGTACTTC.

This rearrangement joins TRBV20-1 to TRBJ1-3, with TRBD1 matching over 7 bases. In germline, CDR1 is DFQATT, CDR2 SNEGSKA (reference sequence). Trimming removed 0 bases from V and 4 bases from J; junction bases left unmatched: 9. The CDR3 runs to 16 residues. The CDR3 here is CSAREGEGAFGNTIYF. The CDR3 nucleotides are TGCAGTGCTAGAGAAGGAGAGGGGGCGTTCGGAAACACCATATATTTT.

A few counts support this clonotype. The chain couples TRBV29-1 to TRBJ1-1; no definite D call. Germline CDR1 and CDR2: SQVTM and ANQGSEA. V lost 6 bases and J lost 0, with 11 bases in between. The CDR3 has 13 residues. The DNA for the CDR3 is TGCAGCGTGGCACAGACTATGAACACTGAAGCTTTCTTT. This sequence encodes CSVAQTMNTEAFF.

The chain carries TRBV5-1 and TRBJ2-7; a possible D gene is TRBD1 (6 bases). V gave up 4 bases and J gave up 5 bases, with 13 bases separating them. This CDR3 has 13 residues. CDR1 and CDR2 from the germline V gene are SGHRS and YFSETQ. DNA of the CDR3: TGCGCCAGCAGCAGAGACAGGCGGAACGAGCAGTACTTC. As protein: CASSRDRRNEQYF. The whole variable domain, filled in from reference TRBV5-1 and TRBJ2-7, reads KAGVTQTPRYLIKTRGQQVTLSCSPISGHRSVSWYQQTPGQGLQFLFEYFSETQRNKGNFPGRFSGRQFSNSRSEMNVSTLELGDSALYLCASSRDRRNEQYFGPGTRLTVT.

V and J are TRBV11-1 and TRBJ2-2; no clear D gene. The CDR3 length is 16 residues. Trimming removed 5 bases from V and 7 bases from J, with 20 bases in between. Germline CDR1 reads SGHAT; CDR2 reads FQDESV (reference sequence). In DNA, the CDR3 is TGTGCCAGCAGCCCGCTGGACCTTTACGGCGTCGGGGAGCTGTTTTTT. It encodes CASSPLDLYGVGELFF. The full variable domain, with the rest looked up from reference TRBV11-1 and TRBJ2-2, is EAEVAQSPRYKITEKSQAVAFWCDPISGHATLYWYRQILGQGPELLVQFQDESVVDDSQLPKDRFSAERLKGVDSTLKIQPAELGDSAMYLCASSPLDLYGVGELFFGEGSRLTVL.

Remarks on this clonotype: One end of the junction fails to match germline, which may point to a read error. The chain couples TRBV29-1 to TRBJ2-5; D remains ambiguous. The CDR3 totals 12 residues. Germline CDR1 SQVTM, CDR2 ANQGSEA. CDR3 loop: CSVEGSKETRYF. DNA of the CDR3: TGCAGCGTTGAAGGAAGTAAAGAGACCCGGTACTTC.